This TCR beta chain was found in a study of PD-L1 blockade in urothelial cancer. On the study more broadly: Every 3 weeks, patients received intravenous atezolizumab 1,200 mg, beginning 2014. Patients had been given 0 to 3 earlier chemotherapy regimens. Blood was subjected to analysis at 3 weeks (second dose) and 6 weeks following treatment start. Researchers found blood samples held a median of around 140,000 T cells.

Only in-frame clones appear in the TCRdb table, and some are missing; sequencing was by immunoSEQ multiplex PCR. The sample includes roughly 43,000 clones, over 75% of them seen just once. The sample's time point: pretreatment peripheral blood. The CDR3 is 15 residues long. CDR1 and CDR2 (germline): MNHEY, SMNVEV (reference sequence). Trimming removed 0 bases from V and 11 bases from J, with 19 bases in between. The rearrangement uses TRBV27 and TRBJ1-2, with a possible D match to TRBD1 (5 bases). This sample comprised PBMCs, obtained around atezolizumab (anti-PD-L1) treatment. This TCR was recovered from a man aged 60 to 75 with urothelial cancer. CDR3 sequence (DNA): TGTGCCAGCAGTTTATCGCGAACGGTGTCGGGGGGTTACACCTTC. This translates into CASSLSRTVSGGYTF.